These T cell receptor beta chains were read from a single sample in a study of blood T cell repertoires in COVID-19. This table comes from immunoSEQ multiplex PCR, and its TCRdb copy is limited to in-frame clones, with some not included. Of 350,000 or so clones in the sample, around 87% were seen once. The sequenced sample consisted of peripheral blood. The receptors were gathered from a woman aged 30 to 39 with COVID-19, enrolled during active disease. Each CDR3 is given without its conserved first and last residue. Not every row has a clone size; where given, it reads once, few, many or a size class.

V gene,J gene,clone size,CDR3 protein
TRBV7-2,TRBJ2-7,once,ASSFASEQY
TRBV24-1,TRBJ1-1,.,ATSRGAEAF
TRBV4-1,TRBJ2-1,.,ASSQVYSGSYNEQF
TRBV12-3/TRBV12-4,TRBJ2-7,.,ASRGRGAYEQY
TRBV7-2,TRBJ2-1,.,ASSSLGGLDEQF
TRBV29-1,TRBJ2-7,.,SVEGLAGVGSSEQY
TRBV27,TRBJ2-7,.,ASSSDGVFYEQY
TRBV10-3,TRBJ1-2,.,AISVSGGNYGYT
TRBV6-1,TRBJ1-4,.,ASSESRGTNEKLF
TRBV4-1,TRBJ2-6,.,ASSQESMAASGANVLT
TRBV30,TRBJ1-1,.,AWRGSGNTEAF
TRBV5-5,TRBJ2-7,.,ASSLEPSGSYEQY
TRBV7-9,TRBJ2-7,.,ASSFGGGGQGAYEQY
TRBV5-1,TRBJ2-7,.,ASSPSRSSYEQY
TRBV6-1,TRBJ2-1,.,ASNNYNEQF
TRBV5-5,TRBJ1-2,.,ASSFTGNRANYGYT
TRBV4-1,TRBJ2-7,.,ASSQERGRVSSYEQY
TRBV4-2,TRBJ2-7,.,ASSPPGRGGYEQY
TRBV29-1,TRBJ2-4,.,SVSQGDGKNIQY
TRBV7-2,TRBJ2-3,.,ASSQRVAGRNTQY
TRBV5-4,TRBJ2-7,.,ASSLVLAGGEEQY
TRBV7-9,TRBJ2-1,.,ASSSQGFQQF
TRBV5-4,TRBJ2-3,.,ASSPGTNTDTQY
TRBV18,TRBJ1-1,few,ASSPVGGEWAEAF
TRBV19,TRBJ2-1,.,ASSIMDNNEQF
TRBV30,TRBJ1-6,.,AWSLNGHLNSPLH
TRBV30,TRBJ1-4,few,AWSVLRYEKLF
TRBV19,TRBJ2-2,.,ATTSGSSYTGELF
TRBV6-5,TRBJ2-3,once,ASSSRRTWTDTQY
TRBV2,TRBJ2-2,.,ASSEEGSGELF
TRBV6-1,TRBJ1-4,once,ASRAGTGNEKLF
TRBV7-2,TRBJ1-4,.,ASSFDGGLTDEKLF
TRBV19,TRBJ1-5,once,ASSFGQAPEYSNQPQH
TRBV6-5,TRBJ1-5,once,ASSPRGGRVQPQH
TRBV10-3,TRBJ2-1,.,AISDGDRVLVEQF
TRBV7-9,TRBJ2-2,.,ASTKDRVTSNTGELF
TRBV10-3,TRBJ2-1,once,AISESGTGGDEQF
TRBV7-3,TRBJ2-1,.,ASSTAGRYNEQF
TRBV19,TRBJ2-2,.,ASSLRARSATGELF
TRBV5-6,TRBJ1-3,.,ASSLTGSGSGNTIY
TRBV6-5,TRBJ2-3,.,ASSYETSTDTQY
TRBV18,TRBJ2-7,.,ASSRLGSGEQY
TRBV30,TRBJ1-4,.,AWSPPDRGGEKLF